This T cell receptor (beta chain) was documented in a study of blood T cell repertoires in COVID-19. Background on the study: Researchers got acute and convalescent COVID-19 samples from the United States, Italy and Spain. Nucleic acid was either cDNA or gDNA, and it came from T cells, B-cell-depleted T cells, or PBMCs.

As originally analysed: By means of reference gene primer amplification, nucleated cell counts were estimated. TCRdb keeps only in-frame clones here, not all; method: immunoSEQ multiplex PCR. That table is the source of V, J and clone size, and D and trimming were worked out from the DNA. The sample consists of roughly 380,000 clones, around 84% of them appearing once. The sample was peripheral blood. The TCR originated in a woman aged 18-29 years with acute or convalescent COVID-19.

CDR3 sequence (DNA): TGTGCCAGCAGCTTGACCGGGACACACCGTCCCTACGAGCAGTACTTC. Translated: CASSLTGTHRPYEQYF. The chain employs TRBV7-9 and TRBJ2-7, with a tentative D call TRBD1 (6 bases). V was cut by 3 bases and J by 2 bases, with 17 bases left in between. CDR1 and CDR2 (germline): SEHNR, FQNEAQ (reference sequence). This CDR3 contains 16 residues.